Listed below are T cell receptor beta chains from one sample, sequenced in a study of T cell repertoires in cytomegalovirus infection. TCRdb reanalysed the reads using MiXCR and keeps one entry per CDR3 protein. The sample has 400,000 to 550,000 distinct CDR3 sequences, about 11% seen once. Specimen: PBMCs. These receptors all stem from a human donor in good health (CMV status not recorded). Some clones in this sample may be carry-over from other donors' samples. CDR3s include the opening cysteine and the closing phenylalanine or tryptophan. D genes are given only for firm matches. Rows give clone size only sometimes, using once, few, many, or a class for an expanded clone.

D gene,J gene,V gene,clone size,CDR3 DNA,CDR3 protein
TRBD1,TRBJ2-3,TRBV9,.,TGTGCCAGCAGCGCCGGGACAGGGCAAGATACGCAGTATTTT,CASSAGTGQDTQYF
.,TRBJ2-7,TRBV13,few,TGTGCCAGCAGCTTTTATACGTCACCCCGGACGTACGAGCAGTACTTC,CASSFYTSPRTYEQYF
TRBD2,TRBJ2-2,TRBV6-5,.,TGTGCCAGCAGCGAAACTAGCGGGAGACCCACCGGGGAGCTGTTTTTT,CASSETSGRPTGELFF
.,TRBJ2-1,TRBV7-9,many,TGTGCCAGCAGCTTAGCAGGGGCGAGCTACAATGAGCAGTTCTTC,CASSLAGASYNEQFF
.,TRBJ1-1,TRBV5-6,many,TGTGCCAGCAGCTCTGACTGGGTGCGTGAAGCTTTCTTT,CASSSDWVREAFF
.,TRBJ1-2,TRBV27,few,TGTGCCAGCAGTTTCGCCGGACCCGGGTATGGCTACACCTTC,CASSFAGPGYGYTF
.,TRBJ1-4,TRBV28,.,TGTGCCAGCAGCCGACTGGAGCTAACTAATGAAAAACTGTTTTTT,CASSRLELTNEKLFF
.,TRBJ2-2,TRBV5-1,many,TGCGCCAGCAGTAGGAGTTTGAACACCGGGGAGCTGTTTTTT,CASSRSLNTGELFF
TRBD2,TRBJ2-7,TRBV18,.,TGTGCCAGCTCACGGGGACTAGCGGCCGAGCAGTACTTC,CASSRGLAAEQYF
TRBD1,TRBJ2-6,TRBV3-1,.,TGTGCCAGCAGCCACTACAGGGGGGGGGCCAACGTCCTGACTTTC,CASSHYRGGANVLTF
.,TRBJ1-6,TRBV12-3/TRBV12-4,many,TGTGCCAGCACACCGGGACAAAGCAATTCACCCCTCCACTTT,CASTPGQSNSPLHF
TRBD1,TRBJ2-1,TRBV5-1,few,TGCGCCAGCAGCTTAGGGGGCGTAAGCTCCTACAATGAGCAGTTCTTC,CASSLGGVSSYNEQFF
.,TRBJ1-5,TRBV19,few,TGTGCCAGTAGTGTCGACCCTCCTCAGCTCAATCAGCCCCAGCATTTT,CASSVDPPQLNQPQHF
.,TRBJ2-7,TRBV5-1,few,TGCGCCAGCAGCTTTTATCAAACGGACTTCTCGAGCTCCTACGAGCAGTACTTC,CASSFYQTDFSSSYEQYF
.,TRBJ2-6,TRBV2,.,TGTGCCACCAAGGTGATTACTGGGGCCAACGTCCTGACTTTC,CATKVITGANVLTF
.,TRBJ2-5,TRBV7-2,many,TGTGCCAGCAGCTTAGCTAGCGGCGGGACCCAGTACTTC,CASSLASGGTQYF
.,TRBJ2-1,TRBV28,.,TGTGCCAGCAGTCCGCCGACTTTAGGGAGTATTAATGAGCAGTTCTTC,CASSPPTLGSINEQFF
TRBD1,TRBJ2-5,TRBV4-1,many,TGCGCCAGCAGCCAATCCGCCAGTGGGACAGGGAGGGAAGAGACCCAGTACTTC,CASSQSASGTGREETQYF
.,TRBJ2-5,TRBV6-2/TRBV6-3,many,TGTGCCAGCACCCCAACAGGAAACCAAGAGACCCAGTACTTC,CASTPTGNQETQYF
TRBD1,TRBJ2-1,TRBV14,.,TGTGCCAGCAGCCCGCCGACAGGGGGCCTCTCCTACAATGAGCAGTTCTTC,CASSPPTGGLSYNEQFF
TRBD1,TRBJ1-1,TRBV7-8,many,TGTGCCAGCAGCCCGAGGACAGGGACCACTGAAGCTTTCTTT,CASSPRTGTTEAFF
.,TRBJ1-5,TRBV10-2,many,TGCGCCAGCAGTGAGTCGCAGGGTAATCAGCCCCAGCATTTT,CASSESQGNQPQHF
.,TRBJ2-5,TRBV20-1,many,TGCAGTGCTAGGGGCAGGGGATCTGCAGAGACCCAGTACTTC,CSARGRGSAETQYF
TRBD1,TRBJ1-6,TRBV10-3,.,TGTGCCATCAGTGGCAGGGGACAGTCGGCGGATAATTCACCCCTCCACTTT,CAISGRGQSADNSPLHF
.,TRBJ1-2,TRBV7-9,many,TGTGCCAGCAGCAGAGGGCAGGCAGGTGGCTACACCTTC,CASSRGQAGGYTF
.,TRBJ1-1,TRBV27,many,TGTGCCAGCAGTTTATCCAGGGGTTTCGGTAAAGCTTTCTTT,CASSLSRGFGKAFF
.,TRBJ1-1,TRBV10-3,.,TGTGCCATCAGTGAGGGTCAGGGCTCGGGCGCTGAAGCTTTCTTT,CAISEGQGSGAEAFF
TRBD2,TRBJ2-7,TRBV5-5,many,TGTGCCAGCACCCTTAGCGGGAGCTACGAGCAGTACTTC,CASTLSGSYEQYF
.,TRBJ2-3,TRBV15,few,TGTGCCACCAGCAGAAGTGGGCTAGTCACAGATACGCAGTATTTT,CATSRSGLVTDTQYF
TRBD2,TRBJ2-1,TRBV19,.,TGTGCCAGTAGTTTTCATAGCGGGACCTACAATGAGCAGTTCTTC,CASSFHSGTYNEQFF
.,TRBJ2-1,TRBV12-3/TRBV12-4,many,TGTGCCAGCAGCCGGAATTTAGGGGAGCAGTTCTTC,CASSRNLGEQFF
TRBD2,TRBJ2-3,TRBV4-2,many,TGTGCCAGCAGCCAAGGCACTAGCGAACGAGATACGCAGTATTTT,CASSQGTSERDTQYF
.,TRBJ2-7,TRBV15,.,TGTGCCACCAGCAGAGATCAAGCCAGAACCTACGAGCAGTACTTC,CATSRDQARTYEQYF
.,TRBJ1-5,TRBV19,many,TGTGCCACAGCAGGGATAAGCAATCAGCCCCAGCATTTT,CATAGISNQPQHF
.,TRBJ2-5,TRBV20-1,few,TGCAGTGCTAGAAGACAACAAGAGACCCAGTACTTC,CSARRQQETQYF
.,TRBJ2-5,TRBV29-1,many,TGCAGCGTTGAAGATTGGATTGGGGACACTGGACAAGAGACCCAGTACTTC,CSVEDWIGDTGQETQYF
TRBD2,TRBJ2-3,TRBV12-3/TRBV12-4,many,TGTGCCAGCAGCCCGGGGACTAGATTGTCCACAGATACGCAGTATTTT,CASSPGTRLSTDTQYF